This entry lists 8 T cell receptor beta chains sequenced from one sample in a study of control samples from healthy donors and cancer patients (dated by TCRdb to 2018 to 2020). The library was produced with the immunoSEQ multiplex PCR assay. In its TCRdb copy, this immuneACCESS table keeps in-frame sequences only and misses some clones. Where compared with another copy, unresolved V genes explain less than half of these, and the others have no known cause. In all, the sample holds over 150,000 clones, and over 80% of those were seen once. The top ten clonotypes cover more than 1.2% of the sample. The sample consisted of blood. These receptors all stem from a man aged 18 to 29 in good health.

This rearrangement joins TRBV30 to TRBJ1-1; 9 bases map to TRBD1. The CDR3 sequence is 14 residues long. Looked up from germline, CDR1 is GTSNPN and CDR2 is SVGIG (reference sequence). V was pared by 2 bases and J by 6 bases, with 7 bases of the junction left unmatched. CDR3 DNA sequence: TGTGCCTGGAGTCCCGGGACAGGGATTTCTGAAGCTTTCTTT. Residues: CAWSPGTGISEAFF.

The CDR3 spells CAISDPARGGLQETQYF. CDR3 in DNA: TGTGCCATCAGTGACCCCGCTCGCGGGGGACTCCAAGAGACCCAGTACTTC. V usage is TRBV10-3 and J usage is TRBJ2-5, with 7 bases that match TRBD2. The length of the CDR3 is 17 residues. Germline V gene sequence: CDR1 ENHRY, CDR2 SYGVKD. V lost 3 bases to trimming and J lost 1 base; unmatched junction nucleotides: 11.

The CDR3 is CASSAPGQINTEAFF. The CDR3 DNA sequence: TGCGCCAGCAGCGCCCCGGGACAGATAAACACTGAAGCTTTCTTT. The chain uses TRBV5-1 and TRBJ1-1, with TRBD1 matching over 7 bases. This CDR3 has 15 amino acids. In germline, CDR1 is SGHRS, CDR2 YFSETQ. V lost 4 bases to trimming and J lost 2 bases; unmatched junction nucleotides: 8. Full variable domain (remainder filled in from reference TRBV5-1 and TRBJ1-1): KAGVTQTPRYLIKTRGQQVTLSCSPISGHRSVSWYQQTPGQGLQFLFEYFSETQRNKGNFPGRFSGRQFSNSRSEMNVSTLELGDSALYLCASSAPGQINTEAFFGQGTRLTVV.

The chain joins TRBV10-3 to TRBJ1-1; a possible D gene is TRBD1 (6 bases). Trimming took 4 bases from V and 9 from J, leaving 18 bases between them. The CDR3 length is 14 residues. The germline V gene encodes CDR1 ENHRY and CDR2 SYGVKD. Written as DNA, the CDR3 is TGTGCCATCAGTGTGACAGGAAGAATCCGGCAAGCTTTCTTT. Translation: CAISVTGRIRQAFF.

This rearrangement joins TRBV27 to TRBJ2-7; 8 positions match TRBD2. The germline CDR1 and CDR2 sequences are MNHEY and SMNVEV (reference sequence). After removal of 7 bases from V and 7 bases from J, the junction contained 12 bases not matched to a gene. CDR3 length: 14 amino acids. CDR3 bases: TGTGCCAGCACCAAGGGCCCTGCGGGAGGAGAGCAGTACTTC. It yields the protein CASTKGPAGGEQYF.

J is TRBJ2-2 and V is TRBV24-1; D could derive from TRBD1 or TRBD2 (5 bases each). CDR1 and CDR2 (germline): KGHDR, SFDVKD. This CDR3 contains 16 residues. V was clipped by 5 bases and J by 3 bases, with 15 bases between them. The CDR3 coding sequence is TGTGCCACCAGTGGCCTCCGGGGCCCTGACACCGGGGAGCTGTTTTTT. The encoded protein is CATSGLRGPDTGELFF.

This chain uses TRBV6-5 with TRBJ2-1, with D possibly TRBD1 on 5 matching bases. The CDR3 spans 15 residues. Germline V lookup: CDR1 MNHEY, CDR2 SVGAGI. The germline V and J ends were trimmed by 5 bases and 0 bases, with 11 bases remaining between them. CDR3: CASSRQYSSYNEQFF. The CDR3 DNA reads TGTGCCAGCAGTCGACAGTACAGCTCCTACAATGAGCAGTTCTTC.

V and J are TRBV5-4 and TRBJ2-3; 7 bases agree with TRBD2. The ends lost 2 bases at V and 0 bases at J; junction bases unmatched: 9. Germline V gene lookup returns CDR1 SGHNT and CDR2 YYREEE (reference sequence). The CDR3 loop spans 17 amino acids. CDR3 protein: CASSLGIRRGSTDTQYF. CDR3 sequence (DNA): TGTGCCAGCAGCTTAGGTATCCGGCGGGGGAGCACAGATACGCAGTATTTT. Full variable domain (remainder filled in from reference TRBV5-4 and TRBJ2-3): ETGVTQSPTHLIKTRGQQVTLRCSSQSGHNTVSWYQQALGQGPQFIFQYYREEENGRGNFPPRFSGLQFPNYSSELNVNALELDDSALYLCASSLGIRRGSTDTQYFGPGTRLTVL.